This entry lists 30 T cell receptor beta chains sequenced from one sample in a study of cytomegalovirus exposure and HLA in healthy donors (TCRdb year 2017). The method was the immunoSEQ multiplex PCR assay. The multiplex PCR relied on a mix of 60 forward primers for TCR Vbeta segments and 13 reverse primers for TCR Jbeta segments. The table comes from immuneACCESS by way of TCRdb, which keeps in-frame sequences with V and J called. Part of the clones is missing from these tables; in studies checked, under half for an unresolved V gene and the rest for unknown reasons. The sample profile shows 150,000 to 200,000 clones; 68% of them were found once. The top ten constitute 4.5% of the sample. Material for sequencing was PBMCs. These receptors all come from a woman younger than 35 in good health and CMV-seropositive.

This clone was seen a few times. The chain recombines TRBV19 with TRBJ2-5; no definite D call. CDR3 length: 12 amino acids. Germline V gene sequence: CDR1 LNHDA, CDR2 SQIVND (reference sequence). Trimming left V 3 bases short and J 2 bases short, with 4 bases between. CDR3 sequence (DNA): TGTGCCAGTAGTATGAGGCAAGAGACCCAGTACTTC. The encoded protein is CASSMRQETQYF.

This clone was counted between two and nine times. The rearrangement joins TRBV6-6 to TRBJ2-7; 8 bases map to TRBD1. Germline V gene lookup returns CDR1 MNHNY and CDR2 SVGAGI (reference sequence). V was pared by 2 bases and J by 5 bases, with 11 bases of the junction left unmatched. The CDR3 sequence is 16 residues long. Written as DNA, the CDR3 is TGTGCCAGCAGTTACCCCCGACAGGGGACTTTCCACGAGCAGTACTTC. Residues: CASSYPRQGTFHEQYF.

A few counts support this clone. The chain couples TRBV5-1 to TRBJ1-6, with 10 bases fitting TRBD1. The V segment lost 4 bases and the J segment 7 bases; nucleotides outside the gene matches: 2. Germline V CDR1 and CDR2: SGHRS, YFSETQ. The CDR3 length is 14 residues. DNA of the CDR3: TGCGCCAGCAGCCCGGGACAGGGGAATTCACCCCTCCACTTT. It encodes CASSPGQGNSPLHF. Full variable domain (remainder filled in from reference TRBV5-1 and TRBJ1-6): KAGVTQTPRYLIKTRGQQVTLSCSPISGHRSVSWYQQTPGQGLQFLFEYFSETQRNKGNFPGRFSGRQFSNSRSEMNVSTLELGDSALYLCASSPGQGNSPLHFGNGTRLTVT.

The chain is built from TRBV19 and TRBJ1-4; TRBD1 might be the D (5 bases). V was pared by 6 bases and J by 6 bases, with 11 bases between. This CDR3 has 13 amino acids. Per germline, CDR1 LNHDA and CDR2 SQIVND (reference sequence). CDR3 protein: CASRGGGDEKLFF. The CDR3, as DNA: TGTGCCAGTAGGGGCGGAGGGGATGAAAAACTGTTTTTT.

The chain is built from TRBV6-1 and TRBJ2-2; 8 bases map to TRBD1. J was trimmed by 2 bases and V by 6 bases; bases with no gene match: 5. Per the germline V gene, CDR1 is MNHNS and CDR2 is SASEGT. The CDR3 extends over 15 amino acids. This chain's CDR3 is CASSRQGTNTGELFF. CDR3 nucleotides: TGTGCCAGCAGCAGACAGGGGACAAACACCGGGGAGCTGTTTTTT.

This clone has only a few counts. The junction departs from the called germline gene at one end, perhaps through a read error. The CDR3 DNA reads TGTGCTAGCAGCGTTAGACAGAACACTGAAGCTTTCTTT. Its translation is CASSVRQNTEAFF. J is TRBJ1-1 and V is TRBV7-7; D uncertain. The germline V gene encodes CDR1 SSHAT and CDR2 FNYEAQ (reference sequence). The length of the CDR3 is 13 residues.

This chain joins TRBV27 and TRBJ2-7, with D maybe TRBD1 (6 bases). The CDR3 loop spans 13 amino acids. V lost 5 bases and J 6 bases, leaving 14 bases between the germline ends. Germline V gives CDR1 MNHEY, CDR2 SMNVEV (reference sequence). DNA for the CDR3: TGTGCCAGCAGTCTGGACAGCCCAGGCGAGCAGTACTTC. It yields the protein CASSLDSPGEQYF.

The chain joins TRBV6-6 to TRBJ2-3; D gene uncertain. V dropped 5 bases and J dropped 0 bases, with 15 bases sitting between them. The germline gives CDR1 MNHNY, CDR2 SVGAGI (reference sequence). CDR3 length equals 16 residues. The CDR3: CASSTPGGPSTDTQYF. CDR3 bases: TGTGCCAGCAGTACCCCTGGCGGTCCTAGCACAGATACGCAGTATTTT.

This chain's CDR3 is CASSFQGGRFDTEAFF. CDR3 nucleotide sequence: TGTGCCAGCAGCTTCCAGGGAGGGAGATTCGACACTGAAGCTTTCTTT. The chain recombines TRBV7-2 with TRBJ1-1; weak D call: TRBD1 (5 bases). Germline CDR1 is SGHTA and CDR2 is FQGNSA. V dropped 3 bases and J dropped 3 bases, with 17 bases sitting between them. This CDR3 is 16 amino acids long. Full variable domain (outside the CDR3, taken from reference TRBV7-2 and TRBJ1-1): GAGVSQSPSNKVTEKGKDVELRCDPISGHTALYWYRQSLGQGLEFLIYFQGNSAPDKSGLPSDRFSAERTGGSVSTLTIQRTQQEDSAVYLCASSFQGGRFDTEAFFGQGTRLTVV.

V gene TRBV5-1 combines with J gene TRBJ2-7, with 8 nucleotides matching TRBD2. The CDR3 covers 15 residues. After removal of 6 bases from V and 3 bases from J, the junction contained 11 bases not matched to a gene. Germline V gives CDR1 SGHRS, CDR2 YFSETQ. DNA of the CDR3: TGCGCCAGCACCGGGGGGGCTAGCGCGTACTACGAGCAGTACTTC. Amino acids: CASTGGASAYYEQYF.

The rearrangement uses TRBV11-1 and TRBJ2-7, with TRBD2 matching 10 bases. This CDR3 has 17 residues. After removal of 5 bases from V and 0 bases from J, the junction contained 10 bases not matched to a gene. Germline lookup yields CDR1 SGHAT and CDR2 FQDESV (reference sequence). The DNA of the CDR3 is TGTGCCAGCAGCGCCAAGGGCTGGACTAGCGGCTCCTACGAGCAGTACTTC. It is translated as CASSAKGWTSGSYEQYF.

DNA of the CDR3: TGCGCCAGCAGCTTGGTATTGAGGGGGAGCGGGGAGCTGTTTTTT. Its protein product is CASSLVLRGSGELFF. This chain links TRBV5-1 with TRBJ2-2; possible D gene TRBD1, 6 bases. CDR3 length: 15 residues. V dropped 0 bases and J dropped 7 bases, with 13 bases sitting between them. Per the germline V gene, CDR1 is SGHRS and CDR2 is YFSETQ.

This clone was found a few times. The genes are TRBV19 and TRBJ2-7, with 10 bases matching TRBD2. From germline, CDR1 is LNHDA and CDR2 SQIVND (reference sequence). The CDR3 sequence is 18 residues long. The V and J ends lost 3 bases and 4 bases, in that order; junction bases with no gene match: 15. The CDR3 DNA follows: TGTGCCAGTAGTATGTTGGTCCCGGGCCTAGCGGGAGTTTACGAGCAGTACTTC. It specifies CASSMLVPGLAGVYEQYF. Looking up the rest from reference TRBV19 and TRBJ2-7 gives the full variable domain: DGGITQSPKYLFRKEGQNVTLSCEQNLNHDAMYWYRQDPGQGLRLIYYSQIVNDFQKGDIAEGYSVSREKKESFPLTVTSAQKNPTAFYLCASSMLVPGLAGVYEQYFGPGTRLTVT.

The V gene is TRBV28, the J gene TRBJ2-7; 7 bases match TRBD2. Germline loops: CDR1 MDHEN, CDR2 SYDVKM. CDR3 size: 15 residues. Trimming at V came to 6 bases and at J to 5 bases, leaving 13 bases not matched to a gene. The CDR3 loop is CASRSTRDYPDEQYF. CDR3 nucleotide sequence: TGTGCCAGCAGGTCTACCCGGGACTACCCGGACGAGCAGTACTTC.

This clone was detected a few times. The CDR3, as DNA: TGTGCCAGCAGCTTAGAGGGGGGGCTTGGCTCCTACAATGAGCAGTTCTTC. This gives the protein CASSLEGGLGSYNEQFF. The J gene is TRBJ2-1, the V gene TRBV7-2; D perhaps matches TRBD2 (7 bases). The CDR3 has 17 residues. V gave up 1 base and J gave up 0 bases, with 13 bases separating them. Germline values: CDR1 SGHTA, CDR2 FQGNSA.

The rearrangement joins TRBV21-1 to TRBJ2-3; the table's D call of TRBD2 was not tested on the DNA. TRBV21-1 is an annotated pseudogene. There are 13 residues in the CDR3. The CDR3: CASSASGRLTQYF. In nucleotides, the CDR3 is TGTGCCAGCAGCGCCTCCGGGAGACTGACGCAGTATTTT.

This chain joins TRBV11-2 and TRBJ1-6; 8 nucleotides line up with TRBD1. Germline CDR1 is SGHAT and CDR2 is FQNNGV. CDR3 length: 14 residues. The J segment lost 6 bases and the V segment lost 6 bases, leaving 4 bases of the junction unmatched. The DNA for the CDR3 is TGTGCCAGCAGTGTTACAGGGGGTAATTCACCCCTCCACTTT. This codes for CASSVTGGNSPLHF.

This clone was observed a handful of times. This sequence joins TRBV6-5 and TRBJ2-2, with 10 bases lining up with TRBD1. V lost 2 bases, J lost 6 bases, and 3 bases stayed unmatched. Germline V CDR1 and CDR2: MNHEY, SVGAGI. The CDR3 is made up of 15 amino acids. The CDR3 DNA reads TGTGCCAGCAGTTACCCCGGGACAGGGGCCGGGGAGCTGTTTTTT. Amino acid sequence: CASSYPGTGAGELFF.

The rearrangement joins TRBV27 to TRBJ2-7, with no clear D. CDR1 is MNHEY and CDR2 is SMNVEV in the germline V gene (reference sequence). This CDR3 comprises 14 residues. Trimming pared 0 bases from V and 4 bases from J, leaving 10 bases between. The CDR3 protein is CASSLSPQAYEQYF. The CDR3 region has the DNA TGTGCCAGCAGTTTATCGCCCCAGGCATACGAGCAGTACTTC.

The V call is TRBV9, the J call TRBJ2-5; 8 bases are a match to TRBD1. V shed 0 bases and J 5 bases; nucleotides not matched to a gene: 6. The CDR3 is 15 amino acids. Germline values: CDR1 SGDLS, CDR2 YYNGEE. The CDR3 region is CASSVVPGGWETQYF. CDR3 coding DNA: TGTGCCAGCAGCGTAGTCCCAGGGGGCTGGGAGACCCAGTACTTC.

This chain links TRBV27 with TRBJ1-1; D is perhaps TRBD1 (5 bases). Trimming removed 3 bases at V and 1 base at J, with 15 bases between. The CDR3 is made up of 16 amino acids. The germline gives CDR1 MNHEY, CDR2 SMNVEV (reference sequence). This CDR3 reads CASSFGGASPNTEAFF. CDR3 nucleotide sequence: TGTGCCAGCAGTTTTGGAGGGGCTAGCCCGAACACTGAAGCTTTCTTT.

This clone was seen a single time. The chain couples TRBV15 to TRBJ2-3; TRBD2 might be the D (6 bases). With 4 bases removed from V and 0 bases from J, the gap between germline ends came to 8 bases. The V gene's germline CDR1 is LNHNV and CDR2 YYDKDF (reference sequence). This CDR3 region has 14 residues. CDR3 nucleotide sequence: TGTGCCACCAGCATTGGGGGGAGCACAGATACGCAGTATTTT. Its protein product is CATSIGGSTDTQYF.

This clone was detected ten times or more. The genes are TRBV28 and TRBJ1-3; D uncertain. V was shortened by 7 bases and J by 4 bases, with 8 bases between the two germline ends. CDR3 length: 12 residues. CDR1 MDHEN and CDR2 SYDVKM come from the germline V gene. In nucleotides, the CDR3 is TGTGCCAGCACCGGGTGGGGAAACACCATATATTTT. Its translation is CASTGWGNTIYF.

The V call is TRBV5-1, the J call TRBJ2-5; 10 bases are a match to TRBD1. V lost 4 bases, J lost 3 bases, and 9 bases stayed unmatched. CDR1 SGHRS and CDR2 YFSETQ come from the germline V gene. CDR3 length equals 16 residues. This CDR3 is CASSTIPGQGKETQYF. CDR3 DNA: TGCGCCAGCAGCACCATACCGGGACAGGGGAAAGAGACCCAGTACTTC.

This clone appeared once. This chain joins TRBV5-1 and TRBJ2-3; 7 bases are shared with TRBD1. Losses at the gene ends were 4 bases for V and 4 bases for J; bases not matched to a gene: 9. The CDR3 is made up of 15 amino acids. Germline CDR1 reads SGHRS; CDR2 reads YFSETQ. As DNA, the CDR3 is TGCGCCAGCAGCGGGGAAACTGGGACAGCAGATACGCAGTATTTT. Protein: CASSGETGTADTQYF. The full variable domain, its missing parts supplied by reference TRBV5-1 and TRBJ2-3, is KAGVTQTPRYLIKTRGQQVTLSCSPISGHRSVSWYQQTPGQGLQFLFEYFSETQRNKGNFPGRFSGRQFSNSRSEMNVSTLELGDSALYLCASSGETGTADTQYFGPGTRLTVL.

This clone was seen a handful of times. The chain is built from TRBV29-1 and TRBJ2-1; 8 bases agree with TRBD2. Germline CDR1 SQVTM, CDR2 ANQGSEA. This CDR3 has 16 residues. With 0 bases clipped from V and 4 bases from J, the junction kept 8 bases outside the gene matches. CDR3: CSVEDSGGLRYNEQFF. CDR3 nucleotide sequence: TGCAGCGTTGAAGATTCGGGGGGGTTAAGGTACAATGAGCAGTTCTTC.

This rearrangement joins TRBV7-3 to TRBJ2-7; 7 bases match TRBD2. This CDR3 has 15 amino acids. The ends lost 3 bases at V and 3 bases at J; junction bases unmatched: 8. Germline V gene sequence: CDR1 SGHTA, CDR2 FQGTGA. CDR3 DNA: TGTGCCAGCAGCTTGCTAGCGGAGGGGAACTACGAGCAGTACTTC. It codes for CASSLLAEGNYEQYF.

The chain's CDR3 is CASTLSTGGGASGQYF. DNA of the CDR3: TGTGCCAGCACCCTATCCACCGGAGGGGGCGCTTCGGGGCAGTACTTC. J is TRBJ2-7 and V is TRBV7-9; tentative D call: TRBD1 (7 bases). This CDR3 has 16 residues. Germline lookup yields CDR1 SEHNR and CDR2 FQNEAQ (reference sequence). Between the trimmed V and J ends, which lost 7 bases and 9 bases, there was a span of 28 bases.

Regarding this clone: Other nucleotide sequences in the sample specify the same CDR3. Here the CDR3 DNA reads TGTGCCAGCAGTGAACGGGCCGGCCTGTGGGGGACAGGGAGCAATCAGCCCCAGCATTTT. It is translated as CASSERAGLWGTGSNQPQHF. This sequence joins TRBV2 and TRBJ1-5; 9 bases line up with TRBD1. Germline V CDR1 and CDR2: SNHLY, FYNNEI. The V segment lost 2 bases and the J segment 1 base; nucleotides outside the gene matches: 15. This CDR3 has 20 residues.

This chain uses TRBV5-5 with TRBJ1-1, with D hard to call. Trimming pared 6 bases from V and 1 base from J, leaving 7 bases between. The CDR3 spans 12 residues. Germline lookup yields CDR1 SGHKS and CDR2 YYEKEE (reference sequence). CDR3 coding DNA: TGTGCCAGCACCTACAGGAACACTGAAGCTTTCTTT. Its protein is CASTYRNTEAFF.